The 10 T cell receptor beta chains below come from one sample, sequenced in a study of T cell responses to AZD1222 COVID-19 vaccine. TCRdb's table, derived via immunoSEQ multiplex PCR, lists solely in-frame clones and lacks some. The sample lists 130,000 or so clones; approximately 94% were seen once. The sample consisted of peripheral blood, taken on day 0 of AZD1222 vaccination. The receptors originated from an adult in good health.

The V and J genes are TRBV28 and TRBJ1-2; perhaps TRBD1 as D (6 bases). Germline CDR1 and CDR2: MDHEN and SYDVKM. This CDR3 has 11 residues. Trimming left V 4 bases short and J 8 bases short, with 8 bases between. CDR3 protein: CASSYRDGYTF. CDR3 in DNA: TGTGCCAGCAGTTACAGGGACGGCTACACCTTC.

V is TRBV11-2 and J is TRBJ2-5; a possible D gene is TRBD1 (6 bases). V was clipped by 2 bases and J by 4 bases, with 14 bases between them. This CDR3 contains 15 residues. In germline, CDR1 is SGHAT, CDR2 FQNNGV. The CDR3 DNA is TGTGCCAGCAGCTTATTTGTAGGGGGAACAGAGACCCAGTACTTC. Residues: CASSLFVGGTETQYF.

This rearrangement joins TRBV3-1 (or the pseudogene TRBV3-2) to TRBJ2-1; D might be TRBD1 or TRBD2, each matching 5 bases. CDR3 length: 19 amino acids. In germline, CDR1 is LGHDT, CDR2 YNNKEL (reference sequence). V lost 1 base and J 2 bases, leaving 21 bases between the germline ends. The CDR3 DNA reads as TGTGCCAGCAGCCAAGTCGCAGGGAGTCCCACGAGTGCCTACAATGAGCAGTTCTTC. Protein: CASSQVAGSPTSAYNEQFF.

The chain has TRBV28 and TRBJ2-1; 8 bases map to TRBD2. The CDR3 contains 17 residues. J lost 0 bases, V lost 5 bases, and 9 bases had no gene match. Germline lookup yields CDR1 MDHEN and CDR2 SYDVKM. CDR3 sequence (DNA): TGTGCCAGCAGTCTCACTAGCGGAACGCGCTCCTACAATGAGCAGTTCTTC. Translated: CASSLTSGTRSYNEQFF.

For the CDR3, the DNA is TGTGCCAGCAGTTCCCCCGGGGGGGGGCAGTCAGTTGAAAAACTGTTTTTT. Translated: CASSSPGGGQSVEKLFF. V is TRBV28 and J is TRBJ1-4, with D possibly matching TRBD1 (6 bases). Germline CDR1 MDHEN, CDR2 SYDVKM. This CDR3 region has 17 residues. Between the trimmed V and J ends, which lost 4 bases and 7 bases, there was a span of 22 bases.

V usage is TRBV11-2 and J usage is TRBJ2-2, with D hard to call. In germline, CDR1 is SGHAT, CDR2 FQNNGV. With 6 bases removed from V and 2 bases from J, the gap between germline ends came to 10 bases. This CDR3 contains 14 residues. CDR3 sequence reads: CASRPALNTGELFF. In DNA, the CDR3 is TGTGCCAGCAGACCCGCCCTCAACACCGGGGAGCTGTTTTTT.

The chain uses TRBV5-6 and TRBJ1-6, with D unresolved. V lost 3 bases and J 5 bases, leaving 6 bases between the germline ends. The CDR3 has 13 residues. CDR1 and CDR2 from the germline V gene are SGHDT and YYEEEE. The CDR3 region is CASSWGNNSPLHF. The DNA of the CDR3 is TGTGCCAGCAGCTGGGGAAATAATTCACCCCTCCACTTT.

The CDR3 sequence: CASRSIPGTGVQETQYF. DNA for the CDR3: TGTGCCAGCAGAAGCATCCCCGGGACAGGGGTTCAAGAGACCCAGTACTTC. The J gene is TRBJ2-5, the V gene TRBV25-1; 10 bases match TRBD1. Germline V gene lookup returns CDR1 MGHDK and CDR2 SYGVNS. V was pared by 6 bases and J by 2 bases, with 12 bases of the junction left unmatched. There are 17 residues in the CDR3.

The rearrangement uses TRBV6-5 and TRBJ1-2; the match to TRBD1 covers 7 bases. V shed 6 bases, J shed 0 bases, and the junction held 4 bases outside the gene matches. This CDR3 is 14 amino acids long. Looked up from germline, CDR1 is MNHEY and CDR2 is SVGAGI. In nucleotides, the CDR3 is TGTGCCAGCAGACTACAGGGGCCTAACTATGGCTACACCTTC. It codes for CASRLQGPNYGYTF.

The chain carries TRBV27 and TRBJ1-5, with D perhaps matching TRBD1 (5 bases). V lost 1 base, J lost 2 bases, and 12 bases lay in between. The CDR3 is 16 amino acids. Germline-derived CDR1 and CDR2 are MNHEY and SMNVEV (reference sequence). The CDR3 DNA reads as TGTGCCAGCAGTTTATGGGGCGGGGGAGGCAATCAGCCCCAGCATTTT. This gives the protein CASSLWGGGGNQPQHF.